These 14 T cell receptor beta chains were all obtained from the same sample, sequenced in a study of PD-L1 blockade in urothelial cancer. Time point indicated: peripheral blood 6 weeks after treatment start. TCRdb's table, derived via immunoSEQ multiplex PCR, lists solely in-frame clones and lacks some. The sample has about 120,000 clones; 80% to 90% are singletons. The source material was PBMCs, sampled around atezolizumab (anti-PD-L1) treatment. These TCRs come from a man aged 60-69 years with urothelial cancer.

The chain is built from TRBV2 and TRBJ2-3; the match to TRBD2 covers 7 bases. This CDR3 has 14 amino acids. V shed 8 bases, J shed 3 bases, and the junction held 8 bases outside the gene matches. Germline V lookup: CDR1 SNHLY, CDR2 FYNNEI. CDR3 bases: TGTGCCAGCCTGACTAGCCTCAAGACAGATACGCAGTATTTT. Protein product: CASLTSLKTDTQYF.

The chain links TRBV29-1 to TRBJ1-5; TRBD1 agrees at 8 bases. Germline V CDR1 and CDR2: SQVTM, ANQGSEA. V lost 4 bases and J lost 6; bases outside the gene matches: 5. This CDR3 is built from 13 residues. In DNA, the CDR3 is TGCAGCGTTGGGGGCGACAGGGGTCAGCCCCAGCATTTT. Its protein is CSVGGDRGQPQHF.

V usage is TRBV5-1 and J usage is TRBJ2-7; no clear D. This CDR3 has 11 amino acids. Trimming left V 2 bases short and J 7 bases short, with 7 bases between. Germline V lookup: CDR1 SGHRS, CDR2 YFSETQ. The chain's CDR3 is CASSFRLEQYF. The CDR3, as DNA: TGCGCCAGCAGCTTTAGATTGGAGCAGTACTTC.

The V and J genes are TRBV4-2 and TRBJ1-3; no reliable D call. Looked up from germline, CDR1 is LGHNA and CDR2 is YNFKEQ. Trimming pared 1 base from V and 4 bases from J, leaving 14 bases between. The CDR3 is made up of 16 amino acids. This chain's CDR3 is CASSQVSEGEGNTIYF. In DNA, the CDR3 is TGTGCCAGCAGCCAAGTTTCGGAAGGAGAAGGAAACACCATATATTTT.

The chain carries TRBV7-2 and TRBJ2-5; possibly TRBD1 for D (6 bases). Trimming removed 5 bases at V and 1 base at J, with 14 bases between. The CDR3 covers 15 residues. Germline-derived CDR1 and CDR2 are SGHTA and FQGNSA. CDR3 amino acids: CASSPTQGPQETQYF. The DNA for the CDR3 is TGTGCCAGCAGCCCTACCCAGGGGCCCCAAGAGACCCAGTACTTC.

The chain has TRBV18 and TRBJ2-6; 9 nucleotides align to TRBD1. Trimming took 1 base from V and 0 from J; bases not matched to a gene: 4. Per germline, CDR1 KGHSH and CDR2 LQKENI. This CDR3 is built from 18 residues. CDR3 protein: CASSPRTGALSGANVLTF. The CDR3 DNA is TGTGCCAGCTCACCACGGACAGGGGCCCTCTCTGGGGCCAACGTCCTGACTTTC.

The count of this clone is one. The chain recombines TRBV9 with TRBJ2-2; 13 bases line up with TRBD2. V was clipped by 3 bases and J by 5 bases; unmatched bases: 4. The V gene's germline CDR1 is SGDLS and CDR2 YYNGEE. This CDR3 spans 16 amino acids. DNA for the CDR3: TGTGCCAGCAGCGGGGGACTAGCGGGACGAACCGGGGAGCTGTTTTTT. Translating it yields CASSGGLAGRTGELFF.

Written as DNA, the CDR3 is TGCGCCAGCAGCTTGGGTCTAGATCTCAATGAGCAGTTCTTC. This gives the protein CASSLGLDLNEQFF. This chain connects TRBV5-1 to TRBJ2-1, with no clear D. Trimming took off 0 bases at V and 6 bases at J, with 10 bases between the two ends. The CDR3 sequence is 14 residues long. Germline CDR1 SGHRS, CDR2 YFSETQ.

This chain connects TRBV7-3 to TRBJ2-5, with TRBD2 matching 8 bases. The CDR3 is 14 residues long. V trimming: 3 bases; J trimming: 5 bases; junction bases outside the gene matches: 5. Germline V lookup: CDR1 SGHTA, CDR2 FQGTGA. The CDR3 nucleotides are TGTGCCAGCAGCTTGGCGGGGGGAGGGGAGACCCAGTACTTC. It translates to CASSLAGGGETQYF. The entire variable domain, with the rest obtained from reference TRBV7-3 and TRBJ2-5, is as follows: GAGVSQTPSNKVTEKGKYVELRCDPISGHTALYWYRQSLGQGPEFLIYFQGTGAADDSGLPNDRFFAVRPEGSVSTLKIQRTERGDSAVYLCASSLAGGGETQYFGPGTRLLVL.

CDR3 in amino acids: CASSNQWGDYGYTF. In DNA form, the CDR3 reads TGTGCCAGCAGTAACCAGTGGGGCGACTATGGCTACACCTTC. The chain joins TRBV6-1 to TRBJ1-2; D possibly corresponds to TRBD1 (5 bases). In germline, CDR1 is MNHNS, CDR2 SASEGT. V shed 5 bases and J shed 3 bases, with 13 bases lying between them. The CDR3 has 14 residues.

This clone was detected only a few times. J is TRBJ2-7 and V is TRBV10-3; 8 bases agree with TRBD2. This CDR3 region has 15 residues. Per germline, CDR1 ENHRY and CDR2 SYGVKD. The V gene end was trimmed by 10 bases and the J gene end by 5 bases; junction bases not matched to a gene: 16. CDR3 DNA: TGTGCCACCCGGCCCGGGACCGGGGGGGCCGACGAGCAGTACTTC. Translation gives CATRPGTGGADEQYF.

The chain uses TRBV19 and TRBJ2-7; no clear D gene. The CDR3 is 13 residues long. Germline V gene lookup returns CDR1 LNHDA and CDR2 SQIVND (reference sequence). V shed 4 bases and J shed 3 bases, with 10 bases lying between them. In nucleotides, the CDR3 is TGTGCCAGTAGTACTGGCAGGTACTACGAGCAGTACTTC. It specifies CASSTGRYYEQYF.

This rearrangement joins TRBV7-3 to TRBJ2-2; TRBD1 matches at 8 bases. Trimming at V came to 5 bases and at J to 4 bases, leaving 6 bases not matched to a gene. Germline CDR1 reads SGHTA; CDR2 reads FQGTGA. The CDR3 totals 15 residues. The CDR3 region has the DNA TGTGCCAGCAGCCCGACAGGGGTCGTCACCGGGGAGCTGTTTTTT. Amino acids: CASSPTGVVTGELFF. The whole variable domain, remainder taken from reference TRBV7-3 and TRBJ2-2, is GAGVSQTPSNKVTEKGKYVELRCDPISGHTALYWYRQSLGQGPEFLIYFQGTGAADDSGLPNDRFFAVRPEGSVSTLKIQRTERGDSAVYLCASSPTGVVTGELFFGEGSRLTVL.

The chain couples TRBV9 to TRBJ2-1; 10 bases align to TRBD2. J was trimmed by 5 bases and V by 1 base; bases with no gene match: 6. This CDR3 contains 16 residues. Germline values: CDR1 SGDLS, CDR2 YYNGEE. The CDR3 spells CASSVWGGTSDNEQFF. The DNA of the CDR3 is TGTGCCAGCAGCGTATGGGGGGGGACTAGCGACAATGAGCAGTTCTTC.